This T cell receptor beta chain was sequenced during a study of shared clonotypes between healthy human individuals. In the CD4+ fraction, cells were divided into CD45RA+ naive and CD45RA-negative memory subsets. Only in-frame clones appear in the TCRdb table, and some are missing; sequencing was by immunoSEQ multiplex PCR. The data hold some 1.4 million clones, with roughly 97% observed a single time. Details on this clone: Additional DNA sequences in this sample encode the identical CDR3.

With V trimmed by 2 bases and J by 5 bases, 5 bases remained unmatched. Germline lookup yields CDR1 SGHRS and CDR2 YFSETQ. The CDR3 sequence is 14 residues long. The J gene is TRBJ2-5, the V gene TRBV5-1; 8 bases agree with TRBD2. The TCR originated in a man aged 25-45 years in good health. Input material: naive CD4+ T cells sorted from blood. Subset described: CD45RA+ positively selected. The CDR3 sequence is CASSLAGVGETQYF. CDR3 nucleotides: TGCGCCAGCAGCTTAGCGGGAGTGGGGGAGACCCAGTACTTC.